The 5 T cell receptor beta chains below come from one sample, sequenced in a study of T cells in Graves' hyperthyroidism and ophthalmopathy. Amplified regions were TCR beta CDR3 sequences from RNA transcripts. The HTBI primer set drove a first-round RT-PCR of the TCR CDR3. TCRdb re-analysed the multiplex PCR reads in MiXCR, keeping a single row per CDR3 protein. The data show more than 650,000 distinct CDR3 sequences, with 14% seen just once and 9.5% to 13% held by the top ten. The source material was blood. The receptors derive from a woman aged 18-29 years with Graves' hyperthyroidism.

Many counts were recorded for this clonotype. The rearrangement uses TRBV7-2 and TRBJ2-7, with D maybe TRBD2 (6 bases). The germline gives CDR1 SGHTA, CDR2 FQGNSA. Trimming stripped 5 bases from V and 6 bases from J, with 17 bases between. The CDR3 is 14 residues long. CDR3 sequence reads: CASSLTGLATEQYF. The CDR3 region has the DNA TGTGCCAGCAGCCTAACGGGGCTAGCGACCGAGCAGTACTTC.

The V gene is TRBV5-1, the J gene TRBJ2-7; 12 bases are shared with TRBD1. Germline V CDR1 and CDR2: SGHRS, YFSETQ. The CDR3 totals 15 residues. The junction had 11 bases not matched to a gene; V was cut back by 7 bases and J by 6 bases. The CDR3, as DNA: TGCGCCAGCGAGCCAGGGGGACAGGGGGCCTGCGAGCAGTACTTC. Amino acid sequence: CASEPGGQGACEQYF.

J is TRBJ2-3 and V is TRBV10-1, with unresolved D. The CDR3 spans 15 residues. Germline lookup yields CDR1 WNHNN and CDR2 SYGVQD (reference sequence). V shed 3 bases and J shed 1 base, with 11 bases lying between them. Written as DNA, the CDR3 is TGCGCCAGCAGTGATCTACGCCTCGGCACAGATACGCAGTATTTT. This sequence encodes CASSDLRLGTDTQYF.

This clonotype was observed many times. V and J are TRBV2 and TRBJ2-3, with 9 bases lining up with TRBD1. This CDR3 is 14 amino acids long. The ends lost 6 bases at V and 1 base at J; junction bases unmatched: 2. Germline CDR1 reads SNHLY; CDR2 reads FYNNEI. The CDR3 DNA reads TGTGCCAGCAGGGGACAGGGTCGCACAGATACGCAGTATTTT. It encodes CASRGQGRTDTQYF. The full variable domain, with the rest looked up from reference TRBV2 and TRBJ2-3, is EPEVTQTPSHQVTQMGQEVILRCVPISNHLYFYWYRQILGQKVEFLVSFYNNEISEKSEIFDDQFSVERPDGSNFTLKIRSTKLEDSAMYFCASRGQGRTDTQYFGPGTRLTVL.

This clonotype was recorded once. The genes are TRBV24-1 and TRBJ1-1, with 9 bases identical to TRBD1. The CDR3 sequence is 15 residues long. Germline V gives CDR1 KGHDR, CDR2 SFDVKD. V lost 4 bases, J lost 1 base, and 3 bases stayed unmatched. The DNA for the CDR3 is TGTGCCACCAGTGAGCGGACAGGGGCGAACACTGAAGCTTTCTTT. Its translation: CATSERTGANTEAFF.